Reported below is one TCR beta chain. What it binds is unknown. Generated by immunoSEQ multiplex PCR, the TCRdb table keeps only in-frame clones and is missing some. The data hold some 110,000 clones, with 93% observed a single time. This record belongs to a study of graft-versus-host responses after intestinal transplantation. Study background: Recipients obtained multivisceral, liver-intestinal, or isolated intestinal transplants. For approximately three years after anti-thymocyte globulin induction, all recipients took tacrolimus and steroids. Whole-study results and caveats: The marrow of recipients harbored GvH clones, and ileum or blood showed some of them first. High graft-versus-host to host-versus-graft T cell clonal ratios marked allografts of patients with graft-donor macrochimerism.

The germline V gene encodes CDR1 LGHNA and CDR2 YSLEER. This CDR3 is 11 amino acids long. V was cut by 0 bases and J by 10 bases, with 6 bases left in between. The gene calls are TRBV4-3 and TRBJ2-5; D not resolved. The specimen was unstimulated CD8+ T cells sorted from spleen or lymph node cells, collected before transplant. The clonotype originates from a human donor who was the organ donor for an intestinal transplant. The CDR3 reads CASSQEGGQYF. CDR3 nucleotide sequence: TGCGCCAGCAGCCAAGAGGGTGGCCAGTACTTC.